Below, 6 T cell receptor beta chains from the same sample are listed, as sequenced in a study of identical twins (dated by TCRdb to about 2016). Libraries were made using 5' RACE. The sample was run on an Illumina HiSeq 2000. TCRdb handled the public reads itself, with Q25 trimming in fastp and clone calling in MiXCR, and kept productive beta chains. Rows with one shared CDR3 protein collapse into an entry with the most common genes and DNA. The table for this sample lists 240,000 or so distinct CDR3 sequences; approximately 12% of them were counted only once. The ten largest clones represent approximately 4% of the sample. Separately, the same data were catalogued under a study of yellow fever vaccine responses in identical twins.

Sequencing input: memory (CD45RO+) T cells sorted from blood. The cell subset or site label for this specimen denotes: CD45RO+ enriched T cells. Receptors originate from a woman under 30 in good health.

At least ten counts were recorded for this clonotype. The CDR3 DNA sequence: TGCGCCAGCAGCCAAGGAGGCGGCTATATGAGCACAGATACGCAGTATTTT. Translated, it gives CASSQGGGYMSTDTQYF. The V and J genes are TRBV4-3 and TRBJ2-3; D uncertain. Germline lookup yields CDR1 LGHNA and CDR2 YSLEER. The CDR3 sequence is 17 residues long. Trimming stripped 1 base from V and 0 bases from J, with 14 bases between.

This clonotype was observed a handful of times. The chain is built from TRBV20-1 and TRBJ2-3; 7 bases agree with TRBD1. The V segment lost 1 base and the J segment 2 bases; nucleotides outside the gene matches: 6. Germline-derived CDR1 and CDR2 are DFQATT and SNEGSKA (reference sequence). There are 15 residues in the CDR3. The CDR3 nucleotides are TGCAGTGCTAGAGGGGACAGTCTCGCCACAGATACGCAGTATTTT. As protein: CSARGDSLATDTQYF.

This clonotype has a count of ten or more. This chain uses TRBV28 with TRBJ2-7, with TRBD2 as a possible D gene (6 bases). The CDR3 is 14 amino acids. Trimming left V 5 bases short and J 6 bases short, with 17 bases between. Germline CDR1 is MDHEN and CDR2 is SYDVKM. The CDR3 here is CASSPGTHFGEQYF. The CDR3 DNA sequence: TGTGCCAGCAGTCCCGGGACTCACTTCGGCGAGCAGTACTTC. Full variable domain (missing parts from reference TRBV28 and TRBJ2-7): DVKVTQSSRYLVKRTGEKVFLECVQDMDHENMFWYRQDPGLGLRLIYFSYDVKMKEKGDIPEGYSVSREKKERFSLILESASTNQTSMYLCASSPGTHFGEQYFGPGTRLTVT.

V is TRBV6-1 and J is TRBJ2-3; D may correspond to TRBD1 or TRBD2 (6 bases each). The CDR3 extends over 16 amino acids. Trimming shortened V by 2 bases and J by 3 bases, and 15 bases separated the two germline ends. Germline CDR1 reads MNHNS; CDR2 reads SASEGT. The CDR3 coding sequence is TGTGCCAGCAGTGAAATCGGGGGCTTTTGGACAGATACGCAGTATTTT. This codes for CASSEIGGFWTDTQYF.

This clonotype was seen more than once but under ten times. The chain links TRBV18 to TRBJ2-7; tentatively, D is TRBD1 or TRBD2 (5 bases each). This CDR3 has 16 amino acids. Germline CDR1 reads KGHSH; CDR2 reads LQKENI. The ends were cut back, 3 bases at V and 2 bases at J, with 17 bases in the middle. The CDR3 region is CASSPGRTVETYEQYF. The DNA of the CDR3 is TGTGCCAGCTCACCGGGACGGACGGTAGAGACCTACGAGCAGTACTTC.

The sample holds a few counts of this clonotype. The V and J genes are TRBV24-1 and TRBJ2-3; D is ambiguous. Germline-derived CDR1 and CDR2 are KGHDR and SFDVKD. The CDR3 totals 16 residues. The germline V and J ends were trimmed by 4 bases and 0 bases, with 13 bases remaining between them. CDR3 nucleotide sequence: TGTGCCACCAGTGACCGCGGACCGAGCAGCACAGATACGCAGTATTTT. Translated, it gives CATSDRGPSSTDTQYF.